The rows below give T cell receptor beta chains drawn from one sample of a study of blood T cells in healthy people across ages. TCRdb reprocessed the 5' RACE reads via MiXCR and lists one record per CDR3 protein. Among around 970,000 distinct CDR3 sequences listed, roughly 51% were seen once. The specimen sequenced was blood. These receptors were obtained from a woman aged 60-75 years in good health. The CDR3 runs from the conserved cysteine through the conserved F or W. A D gene is named only where the DNA matches it firmly. The listing skips clone size in some rows; elsewhere it reads once, few, many or a size class.

j_gene,d_gene,abundance,len,v_gene,CDR3nt,CDR3aa
TRBJ2-3,.,.,15,TRBV15,TGTGCCACCAGCAGGGAGGGGCTTGTTACAGATACGCAGTATTTT,CATSREGLVTDTQYF
TRBJ2-2,TRBD2,once,21,TRBV11-1,TGTGCCAGCATCCTGCTCCCGGGACTAGCGGGAGCCAGGAGTTGGACCGGGAAGCTGTTTTTT,CASILLPGLAGARSWTGKLFF
TRBJ2-5,TRBD2,.,16,TRBV6-4,TGTGCCAGAACCCCCGGGACTAGCAGAAACCAAGAGACCCAGTACTTC,CARTPGTSRNQETQYF
TRBJ2-1,TRBD2,.,14,TRBV20-1,TGCAGTGCTAGAGACGGGACTACCCTCAATGAGCAGTTCTTC,CSARDGTTLNEQFF
TRBJ2-1,.,few,13,TRBV3-1,TGTGCCAGCAGCCGACTGGTATACAATGAGCAGTTCTTC,CASSRLVYNEQFF
TRBJ2-7,TRBD2,few,15,TRBV7-9,TGTGCCAGCAGTCTTGGGACTAGCGGAAAAAGTAAGCAGTACTTC,CASSLGTSGKSKQYF
TRBJ1-2,.,.,16,TRBV4-2,TGTGCCAGCAGCCATCCTCCCGGGCAAAGAGACTATGGCTACACCTTC,CASSHPPGQRDYGYTF
TRBJ1-2,.,.,12,TRBV29-1,TGCAGCGTTGAAGCTCTAGATGGTGGCTACACCTTC,CSVEALDGGYTF
TRBJ1-2,.,.,12,TRBV5-1,TGCGCCAGCAGCTTATATGGAGAAGGCTACACCTTC,CASSLYGEGYTF
TRBJ2-5,.,.,15,TRBV28,TGTGCCAGCAGTCCCCCAGGGGGGGGCCAAGAGACCCAGTACTTC,CASSPPGGGQETQYF
TRBJ2-3,.,.,15,TRBV7-9,TGTGCCAGCAGCTCTGTAACGGGACTCACAGATACGCAGTATTTT,CASSSVTGLTDTQYF
TRBJ1-2,.,.,14,TRBV7-2,TGTGCCAGCAGCACCGACGGGATTTATAGAGGCTACACCTTC,CASSTDGIYRGYTF
TRBJ2-3,TRBD2,.,15,TRBV4-2,TGTGCCAGCAGCCACCTTAGCGGGGGCCCAGATACGCAGTATTTT,CASSHLSGGPDTQYF
TRBJ2-3,.,.,16,TRBV12-3/TRBV12-4,TGCGCCAGCAGTTTCATCGGCGGAGGAAGCACAGATACGCAGTATTTT,CASSFIGGGSTDTQYF
TRBJ2-5,TRBD2,.,12,TRBV28,TGTGCCAGCAGCCTCCTGACTAGCCTCCTGTACTTC,CASSLLTSLLYF
TRBJ2-7,.,.,13,TRBV2,TGTGCCAGCACAACCTCTGCGTTGGGCGAGCAGTACTTC,CASTTSALGEQYF
TRBJ1-2,TRBD1,few,15,TRBV6-5,TGTGCCAGCAGTACCCCGGCCAGGGGGGACGGAGGCTACACCTTC,CASSTPARGDGGYTF
TRBJ2-5,TRBD1,many,13,TRBV29-1,TGCAGCGTTCTGGCAGGGGGCTTAGAGACCCAGTACTTC,CSVLAGGLETQYF
TRBJ1-4,TRBD1,.,15,TRBV12-3/TRBV12-4,TGTGCCAGCACCCTCGGGGGACAGGGAGATCGAAAACTGTTTTTT,CASTLGGQGDRKLFF
TRBJ2-7,.,.,13,TRBV20-1,TGCAGTGCTAGGACAGGAATCTCCTACGAGCAGTACTTC,CSARTGISYEQYF
TRBJ1-2,.,.,16,TRBV5-5,TGTGCCAGCGGCCCACTGACAAAACAGGGACCCTATGGCTACACCTTC,CASGPLTKQGPYGYTF
TRBJ2-1,.,few,15,TRBV20-1,TGCAGTGCTATATCCGACAGGGGAGGGTACAATGAGCAGTTCTTC,CSAISDRGGYNEQFF
TRBJ1-1,TRBD1,.,13,TRBV7-9,TGTGCCAGCAGCTTTCCACAGGGGGCTGAAGCTTTCTTT,CASSFPQGAEAFF
TRBJ2-5,.,.,14,TRBV20-1,TGCAGTGCTCCCCTTGGCAGGGCAACTCGGACCCAGTACTTC,CSAPLGRATRTQYF
TRBJ2-3,TRBD2,.,16,TRBV9,TGTGCCAGCAGCGAGTGGGCGGGAGAGAGTAAGGGTACGCAGTATTTT,CASSEWAGESKGTQYF
TRBJ2-1,TRBD2,few,15,TRBV20-1,TGCAGTGCCGCAAAGACTAGCGGGAGGAGAAATGAGCAGTTCTTC,CSAAKTSGRRNEQFF
TRBJ2-7,.,few,12,TRBV13,TGTGCCAGCAGCTTCGCTCGTTACGAGCAGTACTTC,CASSFARYEQYF
TRBJ2-1,.,.,13,TRBV2,TGTGCCAGCAGTCTCGGGGGAACACGGAAGCAGTTCTTC,CASSLGGTRKQFF
TRBJ2-5,TRBD1,many,12,TRBV12-3/TRBV12-4,TGTGCCAGCAGTACAGGGGAAGAGACCCAGTACTTC,CASSTGEETQYF
TRBJ2-7,TRBD1,few,14,TRBV29-1,TGCAGCGCCAAGGACAGGGGGCTATCCTACGAGCAGTACTTC,CSAKDRGLSYEQYF
TRBJ2-7,TRBD2,.,16,TRBV6-1,TGTGCCAGCAGTGAAATTGTGGGACTAGCTTCCTACGAGCAGTACTTC,CASSEIVGLASYEQYF
TRBJ1-2,.,.,13,TRBV28,TGTGCCAGCAGCTGCACATCCTGCTATGGCTACACCTTC,CASSCTSCYGYTF
TRBJ2-4,TRBD1,.,15,TRBV30,TGTGCCTGGAGTGGCACAGGGGGGGCCAAAAACATTCAGTACTTC,CAWSGTGGAKNIQYF
TRBJ2-3,TRBD1,few,14,TRBV20-1,TGCAGTGCTAGGACTGGACAGGGTGCAGATACGCAGTATTTT,CSARTGQGADTQYF
TRBJ2-3,TRBD2,.,16,TRBV6-6,TGTGCCAGCAGTTACTCAGGACTAGCTTCGACAGATACGCAGTATTTT,CASSYSGLASTDTQYF
TRBJ2-7,TRBD2,.,17,TRBV7-6,TGTGCCAGCAGCTGGGGACTAGCGGGAGCGAACTCCTACGAGCAGTACTTC,CASSWGLAGANSYEQYF
TRBJ2-3,.,.,16,TRBV27,TGTGCCAGCAGACCTATTCAGGGTTTTGTAGAAGATACGCAGTATTTT,CASRPIQGFVEDTQYF
TRBJ2-7,.,.,11,TRBV20-1,TGCAGTGCTAGAAATAATTACGAGCAGTACTTC,CSARNNYEQYF
TRBJ2-7,TRBD2,.,16,TRBV11-2,TGTGCCAGCAGCTTAGATAGACTAGCTCAGACCAGCGAGCAGTACTTC,CASSLDRLAQTSEQYF
TRBJ1-6,TRBD1,many,14,TRBV28,TGTGCCAGCAGTTCACAGGGGAGGTCTTCACCCCTCCACTTT,CASSSQGRSSPLHF
TRBJ2-3,TRBD2,few,14,TRBV3-1,TGTGCCAGCCTAGCGGGGGGTAGCACAGATACGCAGTATTTT,CASLAGGSTDTQYF
TRBJ2-5,.,few,13,TRBV7-2,TGTGCCAGCAGCTCCCCCGGGTCCGGGACCCAGTACTTC,CASSSPGSGTQYF
TRBJ2-7,.,.,13,TRBV15,TGTGCCACCAGCAAGGCCCCAGGGCTCGAGCAGTACTTC,CATSKAPGLEQYF
TRBJ2-5,.,.,16,TRBV14,TGTGCCAGCAGCCAAGATCTGGGAGAAGTAAAAGAGACCCAGTACTTC,CASSQDLGEVKETQYF
TRBJ2-7,.,few,16,TRBV5-1,TGCGCCAGCAGCTTGACTACCGGAGGAATCACCTACGAGCAGTACTTC,CASSLTTGGITYEQYF
TRBJ1-2,TRBD1,once,15,TRBV4-2,TGTGCCAGCAGCCAAGGATGGGGACAGCCCTATGGCTACACCTTC,CASSQGWGQPYGYTF